The source of this T cell receptor beta chain is a study of blood T cell repertoires in COVID-19 (dated by TCRdb to 2019 to 2021). In the study overall: Collaborator samples came from the United States, Italy and Spain and covered acute and convalescent phases of COVID-19. Sample metadata almost always included a de-identified subject ID, COVID-19 status, age in years and sex. The dataset comprised deeply sampled blood TCRbeta repertoires from subjects exposed to, actively infected with, or recovered from COVID-19. The material from the prospective study consisted of cDNA or gDNA derived from T cells, B-cell-depleted T cells, or PBMCs. Samples were obtained from the ongoing ImmuneRACE study (first 160 participants) and from 1,254 subjects provided by 6 global collaborators. Where HLA class I and class II types were available, the types were taken from metadata supplied by the sample provider, not from assay-based typing. The repertoires were released in a freely available public database intended as a resource for research on the immune response to SARS-CoV-2.

What the work shows at the level of the full study, not this receptor alone: The amount of clinical and demographic metadata varied by source and participant and was provided uncurated.

Of note for this clone: Which antigen it targets is not known. There are no base qualities to consult, and no much larger clone falls within one base.

In Seattle, one collaborating source enrolled patients while the infection was active and tracked those patients longitudinally over the course of disease. Each collaborating institution followed its own protocols to collect whole blood in K2EDTA tubes. Collaborator samples were shipped for TCRbeta analysis as frozen whole blood, isolated PBMCs, or DNA extracted from either sample type. TCRbeta CDR3 regions were amplified from genomic DNA using the immunoSEQ Assay, a bias-controlled multiplex PCR. Turning to the authors' computational methods: The number of nucleated cells in each sample was estimated from the amplification of reference gene primers within the assay. To quantify the absolute abundance of each unique TCRbeta CDR3 rearrangement, sequence reads were collapsed and filtered. For each sample, productive Simpson clonality was calculated as the square root of Simpson's diversity index over productive rearrangements. TCRdb provides this immuneACCESS table in a form limited to in-frame rearrangements. Some clones are lacking; in checked studies, under half of them reflect an unresolved V gene, and why the rest are absent is not known. Clone size and the V and J calls come from that table; the DNA yielded D and trimming. This sample gives some 99,000 clones in total; around 90% of them show up just once. Around 4.3% of the sample is in the top ten clones.

Unmatched junction bases come to 7, with V trimmed by 2 bases and J by 7 bases. Via the germline V gene, CDR1 is SGHDT and CDR2 YYEEEE. Inclusive of the bounding cysteine and phenylalanine, the CDR3 is 15 residues long. The read is trimmed to its CDR3 DNA, 45 bases read in frame from base 1. The chain is assembled from TRBV5-6 and TRBJ2-1; TRBD1 matches 9 bases in the middle. Sequenced material: peripheral blood. This receptor was obtained from a human donor with COVID-19, enrolled during active disease. The donor label of this sample is uncertain. For the CDR3, the sequence is CASSFVDRGINEQFF. The DNA reads TGTGCCAGCAGCTTTGTCGACAGGGGGATTAATGAGCAGTTCTTC. Here the CDR3 is joined to the reference TRBV5-6 and TRBJ2-1 genes, and the full variable domain is: DAGVTQSPTHLIKTRGQQVTLRCSPKSGHDTVSWYQQALGQGPQFIFQYYEEEERQRGNFPDRFSGHQFPNYSSELNVNALLLGDSALYLCASSFVDRGINEQFFGPGTRLTVL.